Listed below are T cell receptor beta chains from one sample, sequenced in a study of blood T cells in healthy people across ages. Via MiXCR, TCRdb re-called the 5' RACE reads, giving one row per CDR3 protein. The sample records about 780,000 distinct CDR3 sequences, 35% to 50% being singletons. Material: blood. The receptors originated from a man older than 75 in good health. Both conserved end residues are part of each CDR3. The D gene is left open where the match is weak. Size tells how often a clone was seen (once, few, many) or the class of an expanded clone, and some rows leave it out.

abundance: once
j_gene: TRBJ2-1
d_gene: TRBD1
v_gene: TRBV27
CDR3aa: CASSLRDRDYNEQFF
CDR3nt: TGTGCCAGCAGTCTCCGGGACAGGGACTACAATGAGCAGTTCTTC

abundance: NA
j_gene: TRBJ2-5
d_gene: NA
v_gene: TRBV5-1
CDR3aa: CASSLDNGETQYF
CDR3nt: TGCGCCAGCAGCTTGGATAACGGAGAGACCCAGTACTTC

abundance: NA
j_gene: TRBJ2-6
d_gene: NA
v_gene: TRBV20-1
CDR3aa: CSASQDGSGANVLTF
CDR3nt: TGCAGTGCTAGCCAGGACGGCTCTGGGGCCAACGTCCTGACTTTC

abundance: few
j_gene: TRBJ2-5
d_gene: TRBD2
v_gene: TRBV20-1
CDR3aa: CSARDGMRMVAGPLETQYF
CDR3nt: TGCAGTGCTAGAGATGGGATGAGGATGGTAGCGGGACCCCTAGAGACCCAGTACTTC

abundance: NA
j_gene: TRBJ1-4
d_gene: NA
v_gene: TRBV4-2
CDR3aa: CASSHLRVGANEKLFF
CDR3nt: TGTGCCAGCAGCCATCTCAGGGTCGGGGCTAATGAAAAACTGTTTTTT

abundance: few
j_gene: TRBJ2-1
d_gene: TRBD2
v_gene: TRBV6-2/TRBV6-3
CDR3aa: CASSYSSSGASYNEQFF
CDR3nt: TGTGCCAGCAGTTACTCCTCTAGCGGAGCATCCTACAATGAGCAGTTCTTC

abundance: few
j_gene: TRBJ2-7
d_gene: NA
v_gene: TRBV7-2
CDR3aa: CASSLAAQPASYEQYF
CDR3nt: TGTGCCAGCAGCTTAGCAGCACAGCCTGCCTCCTACGAGCAGTACTTC

abundance: NA
j_gene: TRBJ1-4
d_gene: TRBD1
v_gene: TRBV10-3
CDR3aa: CAISDPGQGAHGNEKLFF
CDR3nt: TGTGCCATCAGTGACCCAGGACAGGGGGCTCACGGTAATGAAAAACTGTTTTTT

abundance: many
j_gene: TRBJ2-5
d_gene: NA
v_gene: TRBV5-1
CDR3aa: CASSLGDTTETQYF
CDR3nt: TGCGCCAGCAGCTTGGGGGACACCACGGAGACCCAGTACTTC

abundance: NA
j_gene: TRBJ1-2
d_gene: NA
v_gene: TRBV4-3
CDR3aa: CASSQAWGSRGYTF
CDR3nt: TGCGCCAGCAGCCAAGCTTGGGGTTCCAGGGGCTACACCTTC

abundance: NA
j_gene: TRBJ2-7
d_gene: TRBD1
v_gene: TRBV29-1
CDR3aa: CSVQQGGHEQYF
CDR3nt: TGCAGCGTTCAACAGGGGGGCCACGAGCAGTACTTC

abundance: NA
j_gene: TRBJ1-1
d_gene: NA
v_gene: TRBV30
CDR3aa: CAWESNSDGRLF
CDR3nt: TGTGCCTGGGAGTCCAACTCGGACGGTAGACTCTTT

abundance: NA
j_gene: TRBJ2-5
d_gene: TRBD2
v_gene: TRBV29-1
CDR3aa: CSVESRASGRWGETQYF
CDR3nt: TGCAGCGTTGAATCGCGGGCTAGCGGGAGATGGGGGGAGACCCAGTACTTC

abundance: NA
j_gene: TRBJ2-7
d_gene: NA
v_gene: TRBV9
CDR3aa: CASSPTQAGPYEQYF
CDR3nt: TGTGCCAGCAGCCCCACCCAAGCGGGCCCCTACGAGCAGTACTTC

abundance: NA
j_gene: TRBJ2-5
d_gene: TRBD2
v_gene: TRBV3-1
CDR3aa: CASSQPPSGSGSYNEQYF
CDR3nt: TGTGCCAGCAGCCAACCACCTAGCGGGAGTGGCTCCTACAATGAGCAGTACTTC

abundance: NA
j_gene: TRBJ2-7
d_gene: NA
v_gene: TRBV4-3
CDR3aa: CASSHSDRGYEQYF
CDR3nt: TGCGCCAGCAGCCATAGTGACAGAGGCTACGAGCAGTACTTC

abundance: NA
j_gene: TRBJ2-1
d_gene: TRBD2
v_gene: TRBV3-1
CDR3aa: CASSPRTGGRGANEQFF
CDR3nt: TGTGCCAGCAGCCCCCGGACGGGCGGGAGAGGAGCGAATGAGCAGTTCTTC

abundance: once
j_gene: TRBJ2-2
d_gene: NA
v_gene: TRBV15
CDR3aa: CATSRDEGRTLGELFF
CDR3nt: TGTGCCACCAGCAGAGATGAGGGCAGGACTCTGGGGGAGCTGTTTTTT

abundance: few
j_gene: TRBJ2-1
d_gene: NA
v_gene: TRBV10-3
CDR3aa: CAISASPDELANEQFF
CDR3nt: TGTGCCATCAGTGCCAGTCCGGACGAGTTAGCGAATGAGCAGTTCTTC

abundance: once
j_gene: TRBJ2-5
d_gene: TRBD1
v_gene: TRBV7-9
CDR3aa: CVNSSMTGGAETQYF
CDR3nt: TGTGTCAATAGCTCCATGACAGGGGGCGCGGAGACCCAGTACTTC

abundance: NA
j_gene: TRBJ2-4
d_gene: TRBD2
v_gene: TRBV12-3/TRBV12-4
CDR3aa: CAVPPVEGGPNEQYF
CDR3nt: TGTGCCGTCCCCCCGGTTGAGGGAGGGCCAAATGAGCAGTACTTC

abundance: few
j_gene: TRBJ2-7
d_gene: NA
v_gene: TRBV29-1
CDR3aa: CSVEDKGTFTYEQYF
CDR3nt: TGCAGCGTTGAAGATAAAGGGACGTTCACCTACGAGCAGTACTTC

abundance: NA
j_gene: TRBJ1-6
d_gene: NA
v_gene: TRBV12-3/TRBV12-4
CDR3aa: CASSLGVRSSPLHF
CDR3nt: TGTGCCAGCTCCCTCGGGGTCCGGAGTTCACCCCTCCACTTT

abundance: NA
j_gene: TRBJ1-3
d_gene: NA
v_gene: TRBV29-1
CDR3aa: CSVEDGSSGNTIYF
CDR3nt: TGCAGCGTTGAAGACGGTAGCTCTGGAAACACCATATATTTT

abundance: NA
j_gene: TRBJ2-3
d_gene: TRBD2
v_gene: TRBV28
CDR3aa: CASSLGHSGRAADTQYF
CDR3nt: TGTGCCAGCAGTTTGGGCCATAGCGGGAGGGCGGCTGATACGCAGTATTTT

abundance: NA
j_gene: TRBJ2-1
d_gene: TRBD1
v_gene: TRBV29-1
CDR3aa: CSVARDRGGQFF
CDR3nt: TGCAGCGTTGCCCGGGACAGGGGGGGGCAGTTCTTC

abundance: few
j_gene: TRBJ2-7
d_gene: TRBD2
v_gene: TRBV6-6
CDR3aa: CASSFSGISSPPYEQYF
CDR3nt: TGTGCCAGCAGTTTTAGCGGGATATCCTCCCCTCCCTACGAGCAGTACTTC

abundance: many
j_gene: TRBJ1-2
d_gene: NA
v_gene: TRBV20-1
CDR3aa: CSAKPQGYTF
CDR3nt: TGCAGTGCAAAACCCCAGGGCTACACCTTC

abundance: NA
j_gene: TRBJ2-1
d_gene: TRBD1
v_gene: TRBV30
CDR3aa: CACDRGSYNEQFF
CDR3nt: TGTGCCTGCGACAGGGGTTCCTACAATGAGCAGTTCTTC

abundance: NA
j_gene: TRBJ1-6
d_gene: NA
v_gene: TRBV6-1
CDR3aa: CASSEVGGSSYNSPLHF
CDR3nt: TGTGCCAGCAGTGAAGTCGGCGGGAGCTCCTATAATTCACCCCTCCACTTT

abundance: NA
j_gene: TRBJ2-3
d_gene: TRBD2
v_gene: TRBV4-2
CDR3aa: CASSLNWGTLAEGEDTQYF
CDR3nt: TGTGCCAGCAGCCTAAATTGGGGAACACTAGCGGAAGGGGAAGATACGCAGTATTTT

abundance: NA
j_gene: TRBJ2-5
d_gene: NA
v_gene: TRBV14
CDR3aa: CASSQDLPGASETQYF
CDR3nt: TGTGCCAGCAGCCAAGACTTGCCGGGGGCGTCGGAGACCCAGTACTTC

abundance: few
j_gene: TRBJ1-1
d_gene: NA
v_gene: TRBV28
CDR3aa: CASTGAGNTEAFF
CDR3nt: TGTGCCAGCACCGGGGCAGGGAACACTGAAGCTTTCTTT

abundance: many
j_gene: TRBJ2-5
d_gene: NA
v_gene: TRBV7-6
CDR3aa: CASSPMFQETQYF
CDR3nt: TGTGCCAGCAGCCCCATGTTCCAAGAGACCCAGTACTTC

abundance: few
j_gene: TRBJ2-1
d_gene: TRBD2
v_gene: TRBV20-1
CDR3aa: CSASSGRSYNEQFF
CDR3nt: TGCAGTGCTTCTAGCGGGAGGTCCTACAATGAGCAGTTCTTC

abundance: few
j_gene: TRBJ2-5
d_gene: TRBD2
v_gene: TRBV3-1
CDR3aa: CASSRMGLAGGLETQYF
CDR3nt: TGTGCCAGCAGCCGAATGGGACTAGCGGGGGGCCTCGAGACCCAGTACTTC

abundance: few
j_gene: TRBJ2-7
d_gene: NA
v_gene: TRBV28
CDR3aa: CASRRQASYEQYF
CDR3nt: TGTGCCAGCAGGAGACAGGCCTCCTACGAGCAGTACTTC

abundance: few
j_gene: TRBJ1-2
d_gene: TRBD1
v_gene: TRBV28
CDR3aa: CASRRLGQGAPGYTF
CDR3nt: TGTGCCAGCAGACGTTTGGGACAGGGGGCGCCCGGCTACACCTTC

abundance: few
j_gene: TRBJ1-1
d_gene: NA
v_gene: TRBV7-9
CDR3aa: CASSALTAIMNTEAFF
CDR3nt: TGTGCCAGCAGCGCATTGACAGCGATAATGAACACTGAAGCTTTCTTT

abundance: NA
j_gene: TRBJ2-7
d_gene: NA
v_gene: TRBV10-3
CDR3aa: CAISESIAVAYEQYF
CDR3nt: TGTGCCATCAGTGAGTCGATAGCGGTGGCCTACGAGCAGTACTTC

abundance: NA
j_gene: TRBJ2-7
d_gene: TRBD1
v_gene: TRBV5-1
CDR3aa: CASSLDGQGGEQYF
CDR3nt: TGCGCCAGCAGCTTGGACGGACAGGGGGGCGAGCAGTACTTC

abundance: few
j_gene: TRBJ2-1
d_gene: NA
v_gene: TRBV7-2
CDR3aa: CASSLPGWDEQFF
CDR3nt: TGTGCCAGCAGCTTACCAGGGTGGGATGAGCAGTTCTTC

abundance: NA
j_gene: TRBJ1-1
d_gene: NA
v_gene: TRBV24-1
CDR3aa: CATRQDENTEAFF
CDR3nt: TGTGCCACCAGACAGGATGAGAACACTGAAGCTTTCTTT

abundance: few
j_gene: TRBJ2-7
d_gene: TRBD2
v_gene: TRBV4-2
CDR3aa: CASSQADARGAYEQYF
CDR3nt: TGTGCCAGCAGCCAAGCGGATGCGCGGGGGGCCTACGAGCAGTACTTC

abundance: NA
j_gene: TRBJ1-4
d_gene: NA
v_gene: TRBV5-1
CDR3aa: CASSPGGNEKLFF
CDR3nt: TGCGCCAGCAGCCCGGGGGGTAATGAAAAACTGTTTTTT

abundance: NA
j_gene: TRBJ2-7
d_gene: NA
v_gene: TRBV9
CDR3aa: CASSVDAGTEQYF
CDR3nt: TGTGCCAGCAGCGTAGACGCGGGGACCGAGCAGTACTTC

abundance: NA
j_gene: TRBJ1-1
d_gene: TRBD1
v_gene: TRBV20-1
CDR3aa: CSASGGQGNTEAFF
CDR3nt: TGCAGTGCTAGCGGAGGACAGGGAAACACTGAAGCTTTCTTT

abundance: NA
j_gene: TRBJ2-7
d_gene: NA
v_gene: TRBV20-1
CDR3aa: CSARTSEAREQYF
CDR3nt: TGCAGTGCTAGAACGAGCGAGGCCCGCGAGCAGTACTTC